This record covers a single T cell receptor (beta chain). Its specificity is not known. The data were produced by immunoSEQ multiplex PCR, yet TCRdb's version contains in-frame clones alone and is incomplete. The sample includes around 50,000 clones, approximately 95% of them seen just once. This CDR3 is built from 17 residues. Germline V gene data show CDR1 as LGHNA and CDR2 as YNFKEQ. V trimming: 0 bases; J trimming: 1 base; junction bases outside the gene matches: 7. The data originate from a study of cytomegalovirus exposure and HLA in healthy donors. Notes on the study in general: A few of the chains that were CMV-associated were confirmed in vitro to be specific for CMV antigens. It was about 150 TCR beta chains that were listed as cytomegalovirus-associated. For most TCR sequences rarity was the rule, although some public TCRs occurred in many donors. Subsequent analysis found a tendency for first-cohort TCR clusters to co-occur within the 90 to 150 validation repertoires.

The chain combines TRBV4-2 with TRBJ2-3, with 7 bases matching TRBD2. The sequenced sample was PBMCs. This receptor was taken from a woman aged 18-35 years in good health and CMV-seronegative. The CDR3 region is CASSQDLGGVGTDTQYF. The CDR3 DNA reads TGTGCCAGCAGCCAAGATCTGGGGGGGGTCGGCACAGATACGCAGTATTTT.